Only a few counts were recorded for the clone carrying this T cell receptor beta chain. As yet, its antigen is unknown. The DNA is omitted, as the CDR3 cannot be located on it reliably, and the CDR3 follows TCRdb's listing. The data are from a study of cytomegalovirus exposure and HLA in healthy donors. The PCR ran on 60 Vbeta and 13 Jbeta primers. In the original analysis: Later, an analysis found about 80 million unique TCR beta chains, and about 9.9 million of these were shared. This table comes from immunoSEQ multiplex PCR, and its TCRdb copy is limited to in-frame clones, with some not included. The V and J calls and clone size were taken over from that table, and D and trimming were inferred from the DNA. This sample has around 100,000 clones, with approximately 85% found just once. Germline V gene lookup returns CDR1 SGHTA and CDR2 FQGNSA. The CDR3 spans 14 residues, counting both ends. Healthy people donating bone marrow made up the donors.

Study outcomes and limitations: Apart from CMV serostatus, no immune exposure information was available. Presence/absence analyses treated sequencing depth as roughly uniform across donors.

Sequencing was done on a sample of PBMCs. The clonotype originates from a woman between 18 and 29 years old in good health and CMV-seropositive. The chain employs TRBV7-2 and TRBJ2-7; TRBD1 is the table's D call and was not checked against the DNA. CDR3 region: CASSPRGATLWQYF.